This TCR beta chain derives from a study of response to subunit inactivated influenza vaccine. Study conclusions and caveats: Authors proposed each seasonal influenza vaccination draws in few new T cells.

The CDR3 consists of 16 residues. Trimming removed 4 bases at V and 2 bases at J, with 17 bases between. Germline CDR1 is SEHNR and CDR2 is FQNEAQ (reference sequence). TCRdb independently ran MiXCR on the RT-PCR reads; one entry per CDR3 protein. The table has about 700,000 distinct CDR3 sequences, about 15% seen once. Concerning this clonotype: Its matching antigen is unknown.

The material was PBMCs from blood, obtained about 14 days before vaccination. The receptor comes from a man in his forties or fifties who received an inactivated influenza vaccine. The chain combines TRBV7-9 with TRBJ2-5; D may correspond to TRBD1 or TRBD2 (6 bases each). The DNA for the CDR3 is TGTGCCAGCAGCTCCTCCGGGGGCAGCCTACAAGAGACCCAGTACTTC. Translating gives CASSSSGGSLQETQYF. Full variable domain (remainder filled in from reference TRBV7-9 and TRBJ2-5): DTGVSQNPRHKITKRGQNVTFRCDPISEHNRLYWYRQTLGQGPEFLTYFQNEAQLEKSRLLSDRFSAERPKGSFSTLEIQRTEQGDSAMYLCASSSSGGSLQETQYFGPGTRLLVL.